The 25 T cell receptor beta chains below come from one sample, sequenced in a study of T cells in Graves' hyperthyroidism and ophthalmopathy. The CDR3 regions of TCR beta were amplified from RNA transcripts. HTBI primers were used for first-round RT-PCR of the TCR CDR3. TCRdb re-called the multiplex PCR reads through MiXCR, storing one row per CDR3 protein. Of approximately 330,000 distinct CDR3 sequences detected, approximately 13% appear once; the ten largest clones hold 34%. Input material: blood. Every receptor here comes from a woman in her 40s with Graves' ophthalmopathy.

The table lists this clonotype with a few counts. This sequence joins TRBV7-9 and TRBJ2-7; TRBD1 or TRBD2 may be the D gene (6 bases each). Germline assignment: CDR1 SEHNR and CDR2 FQNEAQ (reference sequence). Trimming pared 1 base from V and 6 bases from J, leaving 10 bases between. The CDR3 extends over 13 amino acids. The CDR3 coding sequence is TGTGCCAGCAGCTTAGGGGGGGACACCGAGCAGTACTTC. Translated, it gives CASSLGGDTEQYF.

This clonotype was seen many times. This chain joins TRBV2 and TRBJ2-2; D gene ambiguous. Germline-derived CDR1 and CDR2 are SNHLY and FYNNEI. The length of the CDR3 is 14 residues. V was pared by 7 bases and J by 0 bases, with 9 bases between. CDR3 nucleotide sequence: TGTGCCAGCAACGAAGGGACGAACACCGGGGAGCTGTTTTTT. This sequence encodes CASNEGTNTGELFF.

This clonotype was seen many times. This CDR3 is CASSHLHGQGMYGYTF. The CDR3 coding sequence is TGCGCCAGCAGCCACTTACACGGACAGGGCATGTATGGCTACACCTTC. The V and J genes are TRBV4-1 and TRBJ1-2; 8 bases fit TRBD1. V shed 3 bases, J shed 5 bases, and the junction held 11 bases outside the gene matches. The CDR3 length is 16 residues. Germline V lookup: CDR1 MGHRA, CDR2 YSYEKL.

This clonotype occurred many times. CDR3 nucleotide sequence: TGTGCCGGATTCCGGGACAGAACACAAGAGACCCAGTACTTC. Protein product: CAGFRDRTQETQYF. The chain employs TRBV2 and TRBJ2-5; 7 bases line up with TRBD1. This CDR3 spans 14 amino acids. With V trimmed by 11 bases and J by 2 bases, 11 bases remained unmatched. Looked up from germline, CDR1 is SNHLY and CDR2 is FYNNEI.

J is TRBJ2-2 and V is TRBV20-1; no reliable D call. Per germline, CDR1 DFQATT and CDR2 SNEGSKA (reference sequence). V was pared by 1 base and J by 4 bases, with 10 bases between. The CDR3 has 14 amino acids. Here the CDR3 reads CSARAPGFTGELFF. CDR3 DNA: TGCAGTGCTAGAGCCCCAGGCTTCACCGGGGAGCTGTTTTTT.

On this clonotype: One junction end disagrees with the germline gene, perhaps due to a read error. The chain recombines TRBV3-1 with TRBJ1-6; perhaps TRBD1 as D (6 bases). The CDR3 contains 18 residues. Germline V gene sequence: CDR1 LGHDT, CDR2 YNNKEL (reference sequence). Written as DNA, the CDR3 is TGTGCCAGCAGCCAAGTTGGTCAGGGGAAAGGGTATAGTTCACCCCTCCACTTT. Protein: CASSQVGQGKGYSSPLHF.

This clonotype was observed a few times. This sequence joins TRBV2 and TRBJ1-5, with D maybe TRBD1 (5 bases). Germline CDR1 SNHLY, CDR2 FYNNEI. The CDR3 has 13 amino acids. V shed 6 bases and J shed 2 bases, with 8 bases lying between them. The CDR3 nucleotides are TGTGCCAGCAGACGAGGGGGCAATCAGCCCCAGCATTTT. This gives the protein CASRRGGNQPQHF.

This clonotype was counted between two and nine times. The V gene is TRBV7-2, the J gene TRBJ1-2; D is ambiguous. The V gene lost 0 bases and the J gene lost 8 bases, with 10 bases spanning the gap. The CDR3 covers 13 residues. The germline V gene encodes CDR1 SGHTA and CDR2 FQGNSA. This CDR3 is CASSLAHGEGYTF. The CDR3 DNA reads as TGTGCCAGCAGCTTAGCTCACGGGGAAGGCTACACCTTC.

This clonotype was counted at least ten times. The rearrangement uses TRBV20-1 and TRBJ2-4, with 12 bases aligning to TRBD2. CDR3 length equals 15 residues. Germline CDR1 DFQATT, CDR2 SNEGSKA (reference sequence). The V and J ends lost 4 bases and 9 bases, in that order; junction bases with no gene match: 10. CDR3 loop: CSATRLAGGPSIQYF. Written as DNA, the CDR3 is TGCAGTGCTACCCGGCTAGCGGGAGGGCCGTCCATTCAGTACTTC.

In its sample, this clonotype was seen many times. The chain uses TRBV28 and TRBJ1-4, with D unresolved. CDR3 length: 12 residues. Germline V gene data show CDR1 as MDHEN and CDR2 as SYDVKM. The germline V and J ends were trimmed by 6 bases and 8 bases, with 10 bases remaining between them. CDR3 sequence: CASRADVEKLFF. CDR3 DNA sequence: TGTGCCAGCAGGGCGGACGTGGAAAAACTGTTTTTT.

This clonotype was observed many times. The chain uses TRBV2 and TRBJ2-7, with D possibly matching TRBD2 (5 bases). Germline V CDR1 and CDR2: SNHLY, FYNNEI. The CDR3 covers 13 residues. Between the trimmed V and J ends, which lost 3 bases and 7 bases, there was a span of 13 bases. CDR3 DNA: TGTGCCAGCAGTGAGACTCCGGAGGCAGAGCAGTACTTC. This translates into CASSETPEAEQYF.

This clonotype was seen at least ten times. V usage is TRBV28 and J usage is TRBJ2-5; D gene ambiguous. The V gene lost 3 bases and the J gene lost 4 bases, with 12 bases spanning the gap. Germline assignment: CDR1 MDHEN and CDR2 SYDVKM. This CDR3 has 14 amino acids. The CDR3 DNA sequence: TGTGCCAGCAGTTTTATTGCCCTGAGAGAGACCCAGTACTTC. Translating gives CASSFIALRETQYF.

The chain joins TRBV5-8 to TRBJ1-2; tentative D call: TRBD1 (6 bases). This CDR3 comprises 16 residues. Germline V gene data show CDR1 as SGHTS and CDR2 as YDEGEE. Trimming took 0 bases from V and 2 from J, leaving 14 bases between them. For the CDR3, the DNA is TGTGCCAGCAGCTTGGGCCGGGACACCTCAAACTATGGCTACACCTTC. It yields the protein CASSLGRDTSNYGYTF.

Remarks on this clonotype: No conserved phenylalanine or tryptophan ends this CDR3, so it is likely a read error. The V call is TRBV20-1, the J call TRBJ2-7; 11 nucleotides align to TRBD2. The junction had 2 bases not matched to a gene; V was cut back by 4 bases and J by 0 bases. CDR1 and CDR2 from the germline V gene are DFQATT and SNEGSKA (reference sequence). The CDR3 length is 14 residues. The CDR3 protein is CSAKTSGSSYEQYS. CDR3 bases: TGCAGTGCTAAAACTAGCGGGAGCTCCTACGAGCAGTACTCC.

This clonotype appeared a few times. The gene calls are TRBV19 and TRBJ2-2; 11 bases are a match to TRBD2. Looked up from germline, CDR1 is LNHDA and CDR2 is SQIVND (reference sequence). J gave up 2 bases and V 3 bases, and 5 bases lay outside the gene matches. This CDR3 is 17 amino acids long. The DNA of the CDR3 is TGTGCCAGTAGTATTAAGGGGACTAGCGGAAACACCGGGGAGCTGTTTTTT. As protein: CASSIKGTSGNTGELFF.

This clonotype was counted ten times or more. The rearrangement joins TRBV27 to TRBJ2-2; TRBD1 is a possible D gene (6 bases). Germline values: CDR1 MNHEY, CDR2 SMNVEV (reference sequence). The CDR3 spans 14 residues. Trimming shortened V by 3 bases and J by 5 bases, and 10 bases separated the two germline ends. The CDR3 sequence: CASSFRTATGELFF. The CDR3 nucleotides read TGTGCCAGCAGTTTCAGGACAGCGACCGGGGAGCTGTTTTTT.

This clonotype occurred a few times. V usage is TRBV20-1 and J usage is TRBJ2-3; 8 positions match TRBD2. Germline values: CDR1 DFQATT, CDR2 SNEGSKA (reference sequence). This CDR3 has 16 amino acids. V lost 4 bases to trimming and J lost 6 bases; unmatched junction nucleotides: 15. The chain's CDR3 is CSATSITGTRVDTQYF. The CDR3 nucleotides read TGCAGTGCTACCTCAATAACCGGGACTAGGGTGGATACGCAGTATTTT.

At least ten counts were recorded for this clonotype. This chain joins TRBV6-2 or TRBV6-3 and TRBJ2-1; D gene ambiguous. Per the germline V gene, CDR1 is MNHEY and CDR2 is SVGEGT. V gave up 5 bases and J gave up 4 bases, with 6 bases separating them. This CDR3 spans 12 amino acids. The CDR3 DNA reads TGTGCCAGCAGTCCGCTTTACAATGAGCAGTTCTTC. It specifies CASSPLYNEQFF.

This clonotype was counted only a few times. The CDR3: CSVARQGGIEQFF. DNA for the CDR3: TGCAGCGTTGCCCGACAGGGAGGTATTGAGCAGTTCTTC. The rearrangement uses TRBV29-1 and TRBJ2-1, with D perhaps TRBD1 (7 bases). Germline CDR1 SQVTM, CDR2 ANQGSEA. Trimming removed 4 bases at V and 9 bases at J, with 16 bases between. The CDR3 sequence is 13 residues long.

This clonotype was detected many times. This chain uses TRBV15 with TRBJ2-2, with 8 positions matching TRBD2. Germline V gives CDR1 LNHNV, CDR2 YYDKDF (reference sequence). The J segment lost 5 bases and the V segment lost 4 bases, leaving 9 bases of the junction unmatched. This CDR3 contains 16 residues. The CDR3 DNA follows: TGTGCCACCAGCACCCTAAGCGGGAGTCGGACCGGGGAGCTGTTTTTT. Encoded protein: CATSTLSGSRTGELFF. The entire variable domain, with the rest obtained from reference TRBV15 and TRBJ2-2, is as follows: DAMVIQNPRYQVTQFGKPVTLSCSQTLNHNVMYWYQQKSSQAPKLLFHYYDKDFNNEADTPDNFQSRRPNTSFCFLDIRSPGLGDTAMYLCATSTLSGSRTGELFFGEGSRLTVL.

The chain recombines TRBV5-1 with TRBJ2-1, with D perhaps matching TRBD2 (5 bases). Germline V gene data show CDR1 as SGHRS and CDR2 as YFSETQ. This CDR3 has 14 residues. Trimming shortened V by 2 bases and J by 6 bases, and 12 bases separated the two germline ends. The chain's CDR3 is CASSFRMAGNEQFF. DNA for the CDR3: TGCGCCAGCAGCTTTCGTATGGCGGGCAATGAGCAGTTCTTC.

This chain uses TRBV19 with TRBJ2-1; 14 bases agree with TRBD2. The junction had 4 bases not matched to a gene; V was cut back by 0 bases and J by 6 bases. The CDR3 consists of 17 residues. The germline V gene encodes CDR1 LNHDA and CDR2 SQIVND (reference sequence). The DNA of the CDR3 is TGTGCCAGTAGTATAGAGAAGGGACTAGCGGGAGCCAATGAGCAGTTCTTC. Its protein is CASSIEKGLAGANEQFF.

A remark on this clonotype: With a much larger clone just one base away, this may be a read error. V gene TRBV29-1 combines with J gene TRBJ2-1; TRBD2 is a possible D gene (7 bases). V was clipped by 7 bases and J by 0 bases, with 22 bases between them. The CDR3 contains 17 residues. Germline V gives CDR1 SQVTM, CDR2 ANQGSEA. Written as DNA, the CDR3 is TGCAGCGGCCGAGGGTGGGGGGGCAGTAGCTCCTACAATGAGCAGTTCTTC. Its protein is CSGRGWGGSSSYNEQFF.

This clonotype was counted between two and nine times. V and J are TRBV27 and TRBJ2-2; unclear D gene. Looked up from germline, CDR1 is MNHEY and CDR2 is SMNVEV (reference sequence). This CDR3 region has 13 residues. V was clipped by 5 bases and J by 1 base, with 5 bases between them. The CDR3 spells CASSGRNTGELFF. DNA for the CDR3: TGTGCCAGCAGTGGGCGGAACACCGGGGAGCTGTTTTTT.

As concerns this clonotype: A much larger clone lies a single base off, so this may be a read error. The CDR3 is CSATPEPGGNTEAFF. CDR3 DNA sequence: TGCAGTGCTACACCCGAGCCAGGGGGAAACACTGAAGCTTTCTTT. The V and J genes are TRBV20-1 and TRBJ1-1; 7 nucleotides match TRBD1. V lost 4 bases, J lost 2 bases, and 10 bases stayed unmatched. CDR1 DFQATT and CDR2 SNEGSKA come from the germline V gene (reference sequence). CDR3 length equals 15 residues.